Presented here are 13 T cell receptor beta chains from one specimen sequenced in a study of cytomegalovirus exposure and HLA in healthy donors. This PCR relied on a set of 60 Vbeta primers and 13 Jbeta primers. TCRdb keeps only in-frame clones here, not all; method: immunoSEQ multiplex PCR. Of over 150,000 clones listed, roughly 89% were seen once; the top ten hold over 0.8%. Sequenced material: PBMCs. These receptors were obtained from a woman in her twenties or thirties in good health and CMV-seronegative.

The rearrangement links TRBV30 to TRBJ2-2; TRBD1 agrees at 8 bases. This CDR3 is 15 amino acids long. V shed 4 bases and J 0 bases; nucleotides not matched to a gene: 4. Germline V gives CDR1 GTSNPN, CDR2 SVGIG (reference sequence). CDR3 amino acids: CAWTAGGPNTGELFF. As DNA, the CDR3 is TGTGCCTGGACTGCAGGGGGCCCGAACACCGGGGAGCTGTTTTTT.

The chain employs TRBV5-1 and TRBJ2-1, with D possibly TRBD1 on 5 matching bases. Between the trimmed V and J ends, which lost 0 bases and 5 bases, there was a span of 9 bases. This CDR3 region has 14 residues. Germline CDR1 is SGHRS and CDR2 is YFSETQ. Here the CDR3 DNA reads TGCGCCAGCAGCTTGGCACAGGCGAACAATGAGCAGTTCTTC. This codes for CASSLAQANNEQFF.

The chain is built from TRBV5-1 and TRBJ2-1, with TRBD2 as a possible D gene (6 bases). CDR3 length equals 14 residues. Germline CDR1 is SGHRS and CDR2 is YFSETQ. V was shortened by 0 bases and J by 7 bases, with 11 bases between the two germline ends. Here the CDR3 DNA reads TGCGCCAGCAGCTTGGGGGCTAGCGTAAATGAGCAGTTCTTC. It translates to CASSLGASVNEQFF.

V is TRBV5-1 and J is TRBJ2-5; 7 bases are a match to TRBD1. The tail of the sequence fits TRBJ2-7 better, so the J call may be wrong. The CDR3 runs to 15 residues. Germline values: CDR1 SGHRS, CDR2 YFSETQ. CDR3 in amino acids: CASSRNGQDSYEQYF. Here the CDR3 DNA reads TGCGCCAGCAGCAGAAACGGACAGGACTCCTACGAGCAGTACTTC.

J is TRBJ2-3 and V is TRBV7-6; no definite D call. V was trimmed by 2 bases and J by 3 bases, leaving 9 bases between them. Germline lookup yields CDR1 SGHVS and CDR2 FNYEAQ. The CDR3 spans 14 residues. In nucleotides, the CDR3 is TGTGCCAGCAGCTTATTAGCAGAAACAGATACGCAGTATTTT. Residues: CASSLLAETDTQYF.

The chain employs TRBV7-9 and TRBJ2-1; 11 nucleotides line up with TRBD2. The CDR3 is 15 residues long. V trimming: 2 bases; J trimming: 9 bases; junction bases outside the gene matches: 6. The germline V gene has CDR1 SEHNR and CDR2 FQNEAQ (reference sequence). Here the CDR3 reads CASSLTSGSIGEQFF. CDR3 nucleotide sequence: TGTGCCAGCAGCTTAACTAGCGGGAGCATTGGTGAGCAGTTCTTC.

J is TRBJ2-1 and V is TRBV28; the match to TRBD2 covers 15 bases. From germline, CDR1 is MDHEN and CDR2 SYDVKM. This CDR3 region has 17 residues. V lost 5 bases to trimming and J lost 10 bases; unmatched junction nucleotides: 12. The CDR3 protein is CASSTSPGLAGGWEQFF. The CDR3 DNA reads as TGTGCCAGCAGTACTTCCCCGGGACTAGCGGGAGGATGGGAGCAGTTCTTC. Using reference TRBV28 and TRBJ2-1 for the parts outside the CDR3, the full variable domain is DVKVTQSSRYLVKRTGEKVFLECVQDMDHENMFWYRQDPGLGLRLIYFSYDVKMKEKGDIPEGYSVSREKKERFSLILESASTNQTSMYLCASSTSPGLAGGWEQFFGPGTRLTVL.

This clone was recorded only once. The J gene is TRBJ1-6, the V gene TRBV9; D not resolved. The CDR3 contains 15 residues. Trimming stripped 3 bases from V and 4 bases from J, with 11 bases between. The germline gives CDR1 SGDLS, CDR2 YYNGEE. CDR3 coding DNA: TGTGCCAGCAGCGCCCGGGATACTTATAATTCACCCCTCCACTTT. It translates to CASSARDTYNSPLHF.

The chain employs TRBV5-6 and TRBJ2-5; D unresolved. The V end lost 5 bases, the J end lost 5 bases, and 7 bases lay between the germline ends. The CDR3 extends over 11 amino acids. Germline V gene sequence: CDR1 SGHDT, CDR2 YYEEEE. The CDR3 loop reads CASSSGETQYF. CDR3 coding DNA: TGTGCCAGCAGTTCCGGGGAGACCCAGTACTTC.

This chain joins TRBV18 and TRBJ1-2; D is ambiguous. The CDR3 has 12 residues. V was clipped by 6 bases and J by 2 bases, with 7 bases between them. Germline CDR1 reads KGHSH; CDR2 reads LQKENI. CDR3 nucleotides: TGTGCCAGCTCCGCCGAGAACTATGGCTACACCTTC. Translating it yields CASSAENYGYTF.

As DNA, the CDR3 is TGTGCCAGCAGTGAAGCGGCGAATAGCGGGCTGCGCTCCTACAATGAGCAGTTCTTC. It specifies CASSEAANSGLRSYNEQFF. The V gene is TRBV6-1, the J gene TRBJ2-1; TRBD2 matches 7 bases. Looked up from germline, CDR1 is MNHNS and CDR2 is SASEGT. The CDR3 sequence is 19 residues long. V was pared by 0 bases and J by 0 bases, with 11 bases of the junction left unmatched.

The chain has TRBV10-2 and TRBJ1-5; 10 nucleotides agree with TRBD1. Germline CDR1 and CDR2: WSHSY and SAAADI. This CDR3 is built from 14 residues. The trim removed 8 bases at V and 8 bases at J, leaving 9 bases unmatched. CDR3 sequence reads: CASRQGAWAEPQHF. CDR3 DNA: TGCGCCAGCCGACAGGGGGCCTGGGCCGAGCCCCAGCATTTT.

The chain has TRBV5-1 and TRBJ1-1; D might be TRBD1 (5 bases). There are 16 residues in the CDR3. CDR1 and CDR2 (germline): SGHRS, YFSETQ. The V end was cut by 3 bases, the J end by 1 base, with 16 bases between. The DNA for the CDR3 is TGCGCCAGCAGCTCGGAAATGAACAGGCGGAACACTGAAGCTTTCTTT. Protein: CASSSEMNRRNTEAFF.